This TCR beta chain appears in the sequencing data of a study of shared clonotypes between healthy human individuals. Whole-study results and caveats: It was the non-shared clonotypes that had lower generation probabilities than clonotypes shared by all four donors. At large depth, rarefaction still showed sorted-subset sequencing to be incomplete.

The V gene's germline CDR1 is WSHSY and CDR2 SAAADI. V was trimmed by 7 bases and J by 0 bases, leaving 18 bases between them. CDR3 length equals 17 residues. A note on this clone: Its antigen remains unidentified.

Sequencing used immunoSEQ multiplex PCR; TCRdb keeps in-frame clones, though not all of them. The sample includes 300,000 to 400,000 clones, around 90% seen only once; the top ten take roughly 15%. The specimen was memory CD8+ T cells sorted from blood. Indicated subset: CD45RO+ cells pooled with CCR7-negative TemRA cells. The genes are TRBV10-2 and TRBJ2-2; possibly TRBD2 for D (7 bases). The TCR comes from a man aged 18 to 30 in good health. As DNA, the CDR3 is TGCGCCAGCACCTCAGGGGACGGACTAGCGAACACCGGGGAGCTGTTTTTT. Translated: CASTSGDGLANTGELFF.